Below, one TCR beta chain is given with its context. Its antigen is currently unknown. Selected positively for CCR7 and CD45RO-negative, naive CD8 cells excluded terminally differentiated effector memory CD45RA+ cells. These data come from a study of shared clonotypes between healthy human individuals. Broader study findings: A small donor pool kept down the genetic and exposure-history diversity that was represented.

The germline V gene encodes CDR1 SGHKS and CDR2 YYEKEE (reference sequence). With 4 bases removed from V and 2 bases from J, the gap between germline ends came to 13 bases. This CDR3 spans 14 amino acids. TCRdb's table, derived via immunoSEQ multiplex PCR, lists solely in-frame clones and lacks some. The sample holds about 580,000 clones, more than 95% seen once. The sample was naive CD8+ T cells sorted from blood. This TCR derives from a man aged 30 to 39 in good health. The chain recombines TRBV5-5 with TRBJ2-7, with D maybe TRBD1 (6 bases). The CDR3 nucleotides are TGTGCCAGCAGCCGAAGACAGGCGACCTACGAGCAGTACTTC. Translating it yields CASSRRQATYEQYF.